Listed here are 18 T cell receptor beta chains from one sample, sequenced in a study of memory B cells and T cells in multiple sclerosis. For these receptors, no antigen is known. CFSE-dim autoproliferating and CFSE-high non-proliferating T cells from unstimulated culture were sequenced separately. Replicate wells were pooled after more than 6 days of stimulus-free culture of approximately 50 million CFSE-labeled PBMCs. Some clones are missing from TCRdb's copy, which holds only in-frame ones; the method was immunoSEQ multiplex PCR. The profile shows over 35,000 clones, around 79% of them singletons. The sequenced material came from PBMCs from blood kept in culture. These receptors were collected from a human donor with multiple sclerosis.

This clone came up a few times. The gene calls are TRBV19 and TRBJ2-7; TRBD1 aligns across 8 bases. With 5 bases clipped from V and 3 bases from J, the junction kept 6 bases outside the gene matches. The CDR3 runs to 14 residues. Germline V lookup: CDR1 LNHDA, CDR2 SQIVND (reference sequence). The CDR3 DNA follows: TGTGCCAGTAGTGTTGGGGGACAGGTCTACGAGCAGTACTTC. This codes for CASSVGGQVYEQYF.

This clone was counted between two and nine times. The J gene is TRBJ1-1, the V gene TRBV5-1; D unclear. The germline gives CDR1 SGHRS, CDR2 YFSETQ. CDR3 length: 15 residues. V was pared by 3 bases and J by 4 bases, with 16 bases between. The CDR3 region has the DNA TGCGCCAGCAGCTCGGTCGGGGAGAAGGGCACTGAAGCTTTCTTT. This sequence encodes CASSSVGEKGTEAFF. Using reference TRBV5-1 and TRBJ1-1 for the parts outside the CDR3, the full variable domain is KAGVTQTPRYLIKTRGQQVTLSCSPISGHRSVSWYQQTPGQGLQFLFEYFSETQRNKGNFPGRFSGRQFSNSRSEMNVSTLELGDSALYLCASSSVGEKGTEAFFGQGTRLTVV.

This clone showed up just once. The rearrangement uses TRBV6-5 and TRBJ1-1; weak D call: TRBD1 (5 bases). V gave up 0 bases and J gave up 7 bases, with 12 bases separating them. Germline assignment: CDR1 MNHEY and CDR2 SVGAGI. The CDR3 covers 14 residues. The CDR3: CASSYSAGPNEAFF. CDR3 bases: TGTGCCAGCAGTTACTCGGCGGGACCGAATGAAGCTTTCTTT.

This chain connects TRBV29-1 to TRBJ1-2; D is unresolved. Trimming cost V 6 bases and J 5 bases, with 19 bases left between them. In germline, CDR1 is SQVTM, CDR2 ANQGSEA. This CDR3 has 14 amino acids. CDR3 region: CSVPRRGKGYGYTF. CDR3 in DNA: TGCAGCGTCCCCCGGCGAGGGAAAGGGTATGGCTACACCTTC. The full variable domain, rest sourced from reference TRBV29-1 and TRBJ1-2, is SAVISQKPSRDICQRGTSLTIQCQVDSQVTMMFWYRQQPGQSLTLIATANQGSEATYESGFVIDKFPISRPNLTFSTLTVSNMSPEDSSIYLCSVPRRGKGYGYTFGSGTRLTVV.

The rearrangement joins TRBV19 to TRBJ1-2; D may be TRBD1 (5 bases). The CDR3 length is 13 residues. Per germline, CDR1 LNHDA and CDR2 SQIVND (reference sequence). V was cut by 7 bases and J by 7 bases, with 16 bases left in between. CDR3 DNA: TGTGCCAGTACTCCCCTTCGGACAACTGGCTACACCTTC. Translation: CASTPLRTTGYTF.

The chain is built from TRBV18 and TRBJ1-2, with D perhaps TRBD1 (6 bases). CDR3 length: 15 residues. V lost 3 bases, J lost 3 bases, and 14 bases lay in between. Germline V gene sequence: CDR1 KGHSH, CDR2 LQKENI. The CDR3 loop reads CASSPLGGPDYGYTF. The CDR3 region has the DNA TGTGCCAGCTCACCTCTGGGGGGGCCGGACTATGGCTACACCTTC.

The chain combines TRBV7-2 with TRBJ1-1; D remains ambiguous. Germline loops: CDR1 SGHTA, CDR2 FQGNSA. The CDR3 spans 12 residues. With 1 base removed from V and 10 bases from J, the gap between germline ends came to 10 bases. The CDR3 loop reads CASSLGGFRAFF. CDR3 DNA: TGTGCCAGCAGCTTAGGAGGGTTTCGAGCTTTCTTT.

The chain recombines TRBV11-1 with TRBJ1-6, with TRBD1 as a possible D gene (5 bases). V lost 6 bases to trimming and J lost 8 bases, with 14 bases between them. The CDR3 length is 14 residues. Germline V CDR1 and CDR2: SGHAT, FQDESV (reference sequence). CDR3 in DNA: TGTGCCAGCAGTTCAGGGTTGGGGGATTCACCCCTCCACTTT. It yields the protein CASSSGLGDSPLHF.

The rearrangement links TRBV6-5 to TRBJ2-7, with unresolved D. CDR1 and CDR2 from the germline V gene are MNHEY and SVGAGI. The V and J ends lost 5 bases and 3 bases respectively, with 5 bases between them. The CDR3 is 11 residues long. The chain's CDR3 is CASSHNYEQYF. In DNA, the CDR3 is TGTGCCAGCAGTCACAACTACGAGCAGTACTTC.

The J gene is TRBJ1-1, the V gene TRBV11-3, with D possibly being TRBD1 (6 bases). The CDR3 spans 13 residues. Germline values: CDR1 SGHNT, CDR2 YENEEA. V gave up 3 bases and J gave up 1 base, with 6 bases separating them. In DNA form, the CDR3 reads TGTGCCAGCAGCTTGACAGGGAACACTGAAGCTTTCTTT. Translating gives CASSLTGNTEAFF.

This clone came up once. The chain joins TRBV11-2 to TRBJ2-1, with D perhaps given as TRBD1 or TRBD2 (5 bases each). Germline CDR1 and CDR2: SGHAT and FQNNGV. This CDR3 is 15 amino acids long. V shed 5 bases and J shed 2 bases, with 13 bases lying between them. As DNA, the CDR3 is TGTGCCAGCAGCCTATCCGGGACGGCCTACAATGAGCAGTTCTTC. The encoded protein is CASSLSGTAYNEQFF.

The CDR3 loop is CASSYSRGGNNEQFF. The CDR3 nucleotides are TGTGCCAGCAGTTACTCGAGAGGGGGGAACAATGAGCAGTTCTTC. The chain carries TRBV6-5 and TRBJ2-1; D may match TRBD1 or TRBD2 (6 bases each). The CDR3 spans 15 residues. V lost 0 bases, J lost 5 bases, and 11 bases lay in between. CDR1 and CDR2 from the germline V gene are MNHEY and SVGAGI.

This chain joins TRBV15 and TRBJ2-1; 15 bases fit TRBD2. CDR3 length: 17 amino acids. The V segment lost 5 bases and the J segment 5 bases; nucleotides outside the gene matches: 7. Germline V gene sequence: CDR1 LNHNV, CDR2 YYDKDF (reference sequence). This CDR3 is CATSRGLAGGTNNEQFF. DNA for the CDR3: TGTGCCACCAGCCGGGGACTAGCGGGGGGCACTAACAATGAGCAGTTCTTC.

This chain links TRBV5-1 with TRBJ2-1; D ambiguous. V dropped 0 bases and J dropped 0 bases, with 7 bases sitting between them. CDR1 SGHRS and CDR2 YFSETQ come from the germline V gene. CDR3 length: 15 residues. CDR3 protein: CASSLGWSSYNEQFF. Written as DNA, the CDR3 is TGCGCCAGCAGCTTGGGCTGGAGCTCCTACAATGAGCAGTTCTTC.

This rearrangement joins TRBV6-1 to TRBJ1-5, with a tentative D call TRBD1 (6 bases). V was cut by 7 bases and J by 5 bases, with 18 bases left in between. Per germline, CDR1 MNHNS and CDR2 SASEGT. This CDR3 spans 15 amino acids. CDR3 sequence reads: CASNYQRAGDQPQHF. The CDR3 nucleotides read TGTGCCAGCAACTACCAGAGGGCAGGGGATCAGCCCCAGCATTTT.

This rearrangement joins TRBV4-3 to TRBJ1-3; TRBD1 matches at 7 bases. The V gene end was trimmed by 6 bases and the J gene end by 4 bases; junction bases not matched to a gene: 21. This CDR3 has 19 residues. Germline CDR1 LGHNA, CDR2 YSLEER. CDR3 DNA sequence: TGCGCCAGCAGTCAGGGGGTCGGGGTCTCGGGCGTAATCGGAAACACCATATATTTT. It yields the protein CASSQGVGVSGVIGNTIYF.

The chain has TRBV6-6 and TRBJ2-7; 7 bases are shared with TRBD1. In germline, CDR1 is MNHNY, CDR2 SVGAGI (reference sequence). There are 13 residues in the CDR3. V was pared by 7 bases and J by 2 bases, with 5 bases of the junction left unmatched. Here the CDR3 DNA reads TGTGCCAGCACCCAACAGGGGACCTACGAGCAGTACTTC. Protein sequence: CASTQQGTYEQYF.

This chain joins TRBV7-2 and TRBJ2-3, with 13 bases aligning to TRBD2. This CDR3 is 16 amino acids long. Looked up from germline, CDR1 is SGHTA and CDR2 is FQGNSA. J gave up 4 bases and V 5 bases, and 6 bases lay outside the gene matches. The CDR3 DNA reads TGTGCCAGCAGCCCCCTACTAGCGGGGGGGCCAGATACGCAGTATTTT. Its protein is CASSPLLAGGPDTQYF.